This is a list of T cell receptor beta chains from one sample in a study of CD8+CD57+ T cells in acquired aplastic anemia. TCRdb reprocessed the reads with MiXCR, giving one entry per CDR3 protein. The table has about 220,000 distinct CDR3 sequences, around 32% seen once; the top ten hold 1% to 1.3%. Sequenced input: sorted CD4+, CD8+, or CD8+CD57+ T cells (not recorded which) from PBMCs. The source is a human donor in good health, serving as a control. Both conserved end residues are part of each CDR3. The D gene is left open where the match is weak. Not every row has a clone size; where given, it reads once, few, many or a size class.

CDR3	DNA	size	J	V	D
CSASPQQGAVNGYTF	TGCAGTGCTAGTCCTCAGCAGGGGGCGGTCAATGGCTACACCTTC	NA	TRBJ1-2	TRBV29-1	TRBD1
CASSSSSGSYEQYF	TGTGCCAGCAGCTCCTCTAGCGGGAGCTACGAGCAGTACTTC	NA	TRBJ2-7	TRBV7-3	TRBD2
CASSQRASGRHTDTQYF	TGCGCCAGCAGCCAAAGAGCTAGCGGGCGACACACAGATACGCAGTATTTT	few	TRBJ2-3	TRBV4-1	TRBD2
CSARVGPPVSPLHF	TGCAGTGCTAGAGTCGGGCCCCCGGTTTCACCCCTCCACTTT	many	TRBJ1-6	TRBV20-1	NA
CASSLVIGQMYQETQYF	TGCGCCAGCAGCTTGGTAATTGGACAGATGTACCAAGAGACCCAGTACTTC	NA	TRBJ2-5	TRBV5-1	NA
CASRNIAGGTDTQYF	TGTGCCAGCAGGAATATAGCGGGGGGCACAGATACGCAGTATTTT	few	TRBJ2-3	TRBV6-1	TRBD2
CAISGGGNYQPQHF	TGTGCCATCAGTGGAGGGGGGAATTATCAGCCCCAGCATTTT	NA	TRBJ1-5	TRBV10-3	NA
CASRPQVLSGANVLTF	TGCGCCAGCAGACCCCAAGTGTTATCTGGGGCCAACGTCCTGACTTTC	many	TRBJ2-6	TRBV5-1	NA
CASSGIDRGGKGYTF	TGTGCCAGCAGTGGGATCGACAGGGGTGGAAAGGGCTACACCTTC	NA	TRBJ1-2	TRBV6-1	TRBD1
CASSHAGTSGVLKDF	TGTGCCAGCAGCCACGCCGGGACTAGCGGGGTCCTAAAGGACTTC	NA	TRBJ2-7	TRBV3-1	TRBD2
CASQLAGGGNEQFF	TGTGCCAGCCAGCTAGCGGGGGGGGGCAATGAGCAGTTCTTC	NA	TRBJ2-1	TRBV5-6	TRBD2
CASSPGGLGGYTF	TGTGCCAGCAGCCCCGGTGGGCTGGGTGGCTACACCTTC	NA	TRBJ1-2	TRBV25-1	NA
CATLYSPNTEAFF	TGTGCCACCCTATACTCGCCGAACACTGAAGCTTTCTTT	many	TRBJ1-1	TRBV10-3	NA
CASSPGTGGYGGELFF	TGCGCCAGCAGCCCGGGGACAGGGGGCTATGGCGGGGAGCTGTTTTTT	NA	TRBJ2-2	TRBV2	TRBD1
CASSSLGLASGTDTQYF	TGTGCCAGCAGCTCATTGGGACTAGCATCGGGGACAGATACGCAGTATTTT	many	TRBJ2-3	TRBV11-2	TRBD2
CASGLRPSSGNTIYF	TGTGCTAGTGGTTTGCGCCCCTCCTCTGGAAACACCATATATTTT	many	TRBJ1-3	TRBV12-5	NA
CATSRTETQGDGYTF	TGTGCCACCAGCAGGACTGAAACACAGGGGGATGGCTACACCTTC	NA	TRBJ1-2	TRBV15	TRBD1
CASSSIAGQSTDTQYF	TGTGCCAGCAGCTCTATAGCGGGACAAAGCACAGATACGCAGTATTTT	many	TRBJ2-3	TRBV11-2	TRBD2
CASSLRRGGNTGELFF	TGTGCCAGCAGCTTAAGACGGGGGGGGAACACCGGGGAGCTGTTTTTT	NA	TRBJ2-2	TRBV7-2	TRBD2
CASSADRSYGYTF	TGTGCCAGCAGCGCGGACAGGAGTTATGGCTACACCTTC	many	TRBJ1-2	TRBV7-9	TRBD1